This TCR beta chain was identified in a study of T-cell reconstitution after alpha-beta-depleted transplantation in children. There are 13 residues in the CDR3. Germline lookup yields CDR1 MDHEN and CDR2 SYDVKM. V was shortened by 6 bases and J by 0 bases, with 6 bases between the two germline ends. During its preparation, the TCRbeta library received unique molecular identifiers. Via MiXCR, TCRdb re-called the PCR reads, giving one row per CDR3 protein. The table lists about 360,000 distinct CDR3 sequences, 10% to 15% of them singletons. The chain joins TRBV28 to TRBJ1-5; D is unclear. Source: PBMCs, taken from the stem cell graft. The receptor comes from a human donor who donated a stem cell graft to a child with Fanconi anemia. The CDR3 reads CASSSPSNQPQHF. The CDR3 DNA is TGTGCCAGCAGCTCCCCTAGCAATCAGCCCCAGCATTTT.